A single sample is the source of the 18 T cell receptor beta chains below, sequenced in a study of T-cell memory formation after mild COVID-19. TCRdb recomputed calls from the 5' RACE reads with MiXCR, one row per CDR3 protein. The repertoire holds almost 35,000 distinct CDR3 sequences, with 7% to 8% as singletons. The sequenced sample was PBMCs or a T cell subset sorted from them (not recorded which). Receptors originate from a man between 18 and 29 years old who had mild COVID-19 (a few samples of this study predate the infection). Cell type and time point are not known.

This clonotype was detected only a few times. The gene calls are TRBV19 and TRBJ1-5, with 7 bases identical to TRBD1. Germline CDR1 and CDR2: LNHDA and SQIVND (reference sequence). Germline trimming cut 10 bases from V and 3 bases from J; bases unmatched to any gene: 15. CDR3 size: 16 residues. CDR3 sequence reads: CATSGGPGQHNQPQHF. The CDR3 DNA sequence: TGTGCCACCTCGGGGGGTCCGGGACAGCACAATCAGCCCCAGCATTTT.

This clonotype was seen many times. This chain joins TRBV9 and TRBJ2-2, with 10 bases identical to TRBD1. CDR3 length: 16 residues. V lost 4 bases and J lost 3; bases outside the gene matches: 6. Germline values: CDR1 SGDLS, CDR2 YYNGEE. CDR3 DNA: TGTGCCAGCAGCCCCGGACAGGGGGGGGACACCGGGGAGCTGTTTTTT. Its protein product is CASSPGQGGDTGELFF.

This clonotype was counted at least ten times. This rearrangement joins TRBV5-6 to TRBJ2-1; 9 nucleotides align to TRBD2. Germline CDR1 SGHDT, CDR2 YYEEEE. The CDR3 contains 14 residues. J gave up 8 bases and V 2 bases, and 5 bases lay outside the gene matches. The CDR3 loop is CASSLVAGVHEQFF. The CDR3 bases are TGTGCCAGCAGCTTAGTAGCGGGGGTACATGAGCAGTTCTTC.

This clonotype was recorded at least ten times. This chain links TRBV4-3 with TRBJ1-1; unclear D gene. Germline values: CDR1 LGHNA, CDR2 YSLEER. Trimming took 0 bases from V and 5 from J, leaving 10 bases between them. This CDR3 is 14 amino acids long. CDR3 DNA sequence: TGCGCCAGCAGCCAAGAAGATAGGAGGACTGAAGCTTTCTTT. It yields the protein CASSQEDRRTEAFF.

At least ten counts were recorded for this clonotype. V and J are TRBV20-1 and TRBJ2-2; TRBD1 matches 8 bases. The V gene end was trimmed by 2 bases and the J gene end by 0 bases; junction bases not matched to a gene: 5. The V gene's germline CDR1 is DFQATT and CDR2 SNEGSKA (reference sequence). This CDR3 contains 16 residues. CDR3 protein: CSARPGQGANTGELFF. Written as DNA, the CDR3 is TGCAGTGCTAGACCAGGACAGGGAGCGAACACCGGGGAGCTGTTTTTT.

The genes are TRBV7-2 and TRBJ2-7; perhaps TRBD2 as D (6 bases). Trimming took off 2 bases at V and 2 bases at J, with 10 bases between the two ends. CDR1 and CDR2 from the germline V gene are SGHTA and FQGNSA. CDR3 size: 14 residues. The DNA for the CDR3 is TGTGCCAGCAGCTTACTAGCGCCGACCTACGAGCAGTACTTC. Its protein is CASSLLAPTYEQYF.

In this sample, this clonotype turned up many times. This chain uses TRBV5-1 with TRBJ2-7; a weak D match, TRBD2 (7 bases). CDR1 SGHRS and CDR2 YFSETQ come from the germline V gene. The CDR3 runs 15 residues. The V end lost 5 bases, the J end lost 1 base, and 16 bases lay between the germline ends. In nucleotides, the CDR3 is TGCGCCAGCAGTTGGGGGGCGGGGGATTCCTACGAGCAGTACTTC. Translated, it gives CASSWGAGDSYEQYF.

The table lists this clonotype with a few counts. The gene calls are TRBV24-1 and TRBJ1-2; D not certain. Between the trimmed V and J ends, which lost 4 bases and 8 bases, there was a span of 13 bases. This CDR3 contains 13 residues. The germline gives CDR1 KGHDR, CDR2 SFDVKD. Here the CDR3 DNA reads TGTGCCACCAGTGACGACTCGCGTAAGGGCTACACCTTC. Translating gives CATSDDSRKGYTF.

This clonotype occurred many times. V and J are TRBV7-2 and TRBJ1-2; TRBD1 agrees at 8 bases. Germline loops: CDR1 SGHTA, CDR2 FQGNSA. After removal of 4 bases from V and 5 bases from J, the junction contained 9 bases not matched to a gene. The CDR3 has 15 amino acids. CDR3 protein: CASSSTGTGQYGYTF. For the CDR3, the DNA is TGTGCCAGCAGCTCCACCGGGACAGGACAATATGGCTACACCTTC.

This clonotype was counted at least ten times. This chain joins TRBV6-2 or TRBV6-3 and TRBJ1-1, with no clear D. The CDR3 covers 15 residues. In germline, CDR1 is MNHEY, CDR2 SVGEGT. Trimming left V 4 bases short and J 1 base short, with 13 bases between. The CDR3 coding sequence is TGTGCCAGCAGTTTCAATGGTTTAGGGAACACTGAAGCTTTCTTT. This codes for CASSFNGLGNTEAFF.

The sample holds many counts of this clonotype. This chain connects TRBV15 to TRBJ2-7; 13 bases match TRBD2. V shed 5 bases and J 3 bases; nucleotides not matched to a gene: 4. The CDR3 length is 15 residues. From germline, CDR1 is LNHNV and CDR2 YYDKDF (reference sequence). The CDR3 sequence: CATSFGTSGVYEQYF. The CDR3 DNA is TGTGCCACCAGCTTCGGGACTAGCGGGGTCTACGAGCAGTACTTC.

This clonotype has at least ten counts. The chain has TRBV6-2 or TRBV6-3 and TRBJ2-7; 12 nucleotides align to TRBD2. This CDR3 is 15 amino acids long. Losses at the gene ends were 4 bases for V and 4 bases for J; bases not matched to a gene: 5. Germline CDR1 MNHEY, CDR2 SVGEGT. CDR3 protein: CASSSGLAGPYEQYF. For the CDR3, the DNA is TGTGCCAGCAGTTCCGGACTAGCGGGGCCTTACGAGCAGTACTTC.

This clonotype was counted ten times or more. The chain employs TRBV7-9 and TRBJ2-3; D unclear. V was clipped by 5 bases and J by 2 bases, with 8 bases between them. This CDR3 has 13 amino acids. Germline V CDR1 and CDR2: SEHNR, FQNEAQ (reference sequence). The CDR3 DNA follows: TGTGCCAGCAGCCACCTCCACACAGATACGCAGTATTTT. This gives the protein CASSHLHTDTQYF.

This clonotype has at least ten counts. The V call is TRBV11-2, the J call TRBJ2-1, with 7 bases identical to TRBD1. With 5 bases clipped from V and 2 bases from J, the junction kept 9 bases outside the gene matches. Germline V CDR1 and CDR2: SGHAT, FQNNGV. The CDR3 consists of 16 residues. The CDR3 is CASSLLQGSTYNEQFF. CDR3 nucleotide sequence: TGTGCCAGCAGCCTGCTACAGGGGAGCACCTACAATGAGCAGTTCTTC.

Many counts were recorded for this clonotype. This chain uses TRBV7-3 with TRBJ2-3; no definite D call. CDR3 length equals 15 residues. With 0 bases removed from V and 2 bases from J, the gap between germline ends came to 9 bases. The germline V gene has CDR1 SGHTA and CDR2 FQGTGA. The CDR3 DNA follows: TGTGCCAGCAGCTTAACGGGTAGCCACACAGATACGCAGTATTTT. This gives the protein CASSLTGSHTDTQYF. Full variable domain (remainder filled in from reference TRBV7-3 and TRBJ2-3): GAGVSQTPSNKVTEKGKYVELRCDPISGHTALYWYRQSLGQGPEFLIYFQGTGAADDSGLPNDRFFAVRPEGSVSTLKIQRTERGDSAVYLCASSLTGSHTDTQYFGPGTRLTVL.

In this sample, this clonotype turned up many times. The chain employs TRBV12-3 or TRBV12-4 and TRBJ1-1, with a possible D match to TRBD1 (5 bases). The germline V and J ends were trimmed by 7 bases and 11 bases, with 17 bases remaining between them. CDR3 length equals 12 residues. In nucleotides, the CDR3 is TGTGCCAGCACTGGCCCCGGGGGGTTGGCTTTCTTT. It specifies CASTGPGGLAFF.

This clonotype was observed a few times. The chain has TRBV2 and TRBJ2-1; 13 bases align to TRBD2. V trimming: 6 bases; J trimming: 6 bases; junction bases outside the gene matches: 8. From germline, CDR1 is SNHLY and CDR2 FYNNEI. The CDR3 extends over 16 amino acids. The DNA for the CDR3 is TGTGCCAGCAGCCCCACGGGACTAGCGGGGACCAATGAGCAGTTCTTC. Residues: CASSPTGLAGTNEQFF. Drawing the rest from reference TRBV2 and TRBJ2-1, the complete variable domain is EPEVTQTPSHQVTQMGQEVILRCVPISNHLYFYWYRQILGQKVEFLVSFYNNEISEKSEIFDDQFSVERPDGSNFTLKIRSTKLEDSAMYFCASSPTGLAGTNEQFFGPGTRLTVL.

V and J are TRBV5-1 and TRBJ2-1; tentative D call: TRBD2 (7 bases). There are 15 residues in the CDR3. The germline V gene encodes CDR1 SGHRS and CDR2 YFSETQ. Trimming cost V 4 bases and J 0 bases, with 11 bases left between them. The CDR3 is CASSGGGFSYNEQFF. In nucleotides, the CDR3 is TGCGCCAGCAGCGGGGGGGGCTTCTCCTACAATGAGCAGTTCTTC.